The 12 T cell receptor beta chains in this list originate from one sample, sequenced in a study of blood T cells in healthy people across ages. A second PCR of roughly 7 to 11 cycles used a sample-barcoded 5' primer and a J-beta primer mix. TCRdb called the 5' RACE reads again in MiXCR, with one record for every CDR3 protein. The table includes about 680,000 distinct CDR3 sequences, approximately 49% detected once. The source material was blood. The receptor source for this set is a woman aged 55 to 70 in good health.

V usage is TRBV9 and J usage is TRBJ2-5, with TRBD2 matching 10 bases. This CDR3 contains 13 residues. V was clipped by 7 bases and J by 3 bases; unmatched bases: 3. CDR1 and CDR2 (germline): SGDLS, YYNGEE. This CDR3 is CASGLAAEETQYF. CDR3 in DNA: TGTGCCAGCGGACTAGCGGCGGAAGAGACCCAGTACTTC.

As for this clonotype: Being one base from a much bigger clone, this may be a read error. The chain combines TRBV6-2 or TRBV6-3 with TRBJ2-1, with D perhaps TRBD1 or TRBD2 (5 bases each). CDR1 is MNHEY, CDR2 SVGEGT, per germline. This CDR3 is built from 12 residues. Trimming shortened V by 4 bases and J by 10 bases, and 11 bases separated the two germline ends. CDR3 in amino acids: CASSWDRYEQFF. The CDR3 bases are TGTGCCAGCAGTTGGGACCGCTACGAGCAGTTCTTC.

The rearrangement joins TRBV20-1 to TRBJ2-5, with 8 nucleotides matching TRBD2. The CDR3 is 12 amino acids. The V segment lost 3 bases and the J segment 5 bases; nucleotides outside the gene matches: 2. From germline, CDR1 is DFQATT and CDR2 SNEGSKA (reference sequence). This chain's CDR3 is CSASASGETQYF. Written as DNA, the CDR3 is TGCAGTGCTAGTGCTAGCGGGGAGACCCAGTACTTC.

The chain employs TRBV20-1 and TRBJ2-1; TRBD2 agrees at 15 bases. The CDR3 is 15 amino acids. Germline CDR1 reads DFQATT; CDR2 reads SNEGSKA (reference sequence). V dropped 3 bases and J dropped 4; count of bases not matched to a gene: 1. The CDR3 nucleotides are TGCAGTGCTAGGGGGACTAGCGGGAGGTACAATGAGCAGTTCTTC. Translation gives CSARGTSGRYNEQFF.

The CDR3 DNA follows: TGCGCCAGCAGCCACCTAGGACCGCAAGAGACCCAGTACTTC. Its translation: CASSHLGPQETQYF. The rearrangement links TRBV4-1 to TRBJ2-5; no firm D call. The V and J ends lost 3 bases and 2 bases respectively, with 10 bases between them. The germline V gene has CDR1 MGHRA and CDR2 YSYEKL. The CDR3 runs to 14 residues.

The chain carries TRBV30 and TRBJ2-7, with D possibly matching TRBD2 (6 bases). CDR1 and CDR2 (germline): GTSNPN, SVGIG (reference sequence). Trimming took off 0 bases at V and 6 bases at J, with 9 bases between the two ends. The CDR3 is made up of 12 amino acids. The CDR3: CAWSVGGSEQYF. CDR3 nucleotide sequence: TGTGCCTGGAGTGTCGGAGGGAGCGAGCAGTACTTC.

This clonotype came up a few times. At one end the junction does not follow the germline gene, possibly because of a read error. V usage is TRBV7-2 and J usage is TRBJ1-2, with D unclear. The CDR3 has 15 amino acids. From germline, CDR1 is SGHTA and CDR2 FQGNSA. The CDR3 bases are TGTGCCAGCGGCTTAGGATGGGTAGCCAACTATGGCTACACCTTC. Its protein product is CASGLGWVANYGYTF.

The J gene is TRBJ1-4, the V gene TRBV5-1; the match to TRBD1 covers 8 bases. Germline V gives CDR1 SGHRS, CDR2 YFSETQ. The CDR3 is made up of 15 amino acids. V was clipped by 0 bases and J by 4 bases; unmatched bases: 2. CDR3 sequence reads: CASSLETGVNEKLFF. CDR3 in DNA: TGCGCCAGCAGCTTGGAGACAGGGGTTAATGAAAAACTGTTTTTT.

This chain links TRBV12-3 or TRBV12-4 with TRBJ2-5, with no clear D. Between the trimmed V and J ends, which lost 5 bases and 10 bases, there was a span of 17 bases. The CDR3 totals 13 residues. CDR3 DNA: TGTGCCAGCAGTACTCTGAGTCCCCGAGACCAGTACTTC. Translated: CASSTLSPRDQYF.

V and J are TRBV7-2 and TRBJ2-5; D may correspond to TRBD1 or TRBD2 (5 bases each). There are 16 residues in the CDR3. The germline V gene encodes CDR1 SGHTA and CDR2 FQGNSA. The V and J ends lost 0 bases and 2 bases respectively, with 13 bases between them. CDR3 region: CASSLAGTRTQETQYF. As DNA, the CDR3 is TGTGCCAGCAGCTTAGCGGGGACCAGGACACAAGAGACCCAGTACTTC.

The CDR3 coding sequence is TGCAGTGCCCCCGGGACTAGCGGGAACACCGGGGAGCTGTTTTTT. Protein: CSAPGTSGNTGELFF. The V and J genes are TRBV20-1 and TRBJ2-2, with 11 bases matching TRBD2. Losses at the gene ends were 6 bases for V and 1 base for J; bases not matched to a gene: 4. The CDR3 extends over 15 amino acids. Germline V gives CDR1 DFQATT, CDR2 SNEGSKA (reference sequence).

The V gene is TRBV5-1, the J gene TRBJ2-1, with 15 bases matching TRBD2. Per the germline V gene, CDR1 is SGHRS and CDR2 is YFSETQ. The CDR3 covers 18 residues. V lost 3 bases to trimming and J lost 8 bases; unmatched junction nucleotides: 12. The CDR3 protein is CASSWGLAGGRIVDEQFF. The CDR3 nucleotides read TGCGCCAGCAGCTGGGGACTAGCGGGGGGAAGAATAGTCGATGAGCAGTTCTTC. Full variable domain (remainder filled in from reference TRBV5-1 and TRBJ2-1): KAGVTQTPRYLIKTRGQQVTLSCSPISGHRSVSWYQQTPGQGLQFLFEYFSETQRNKGNFPGRFSGRQFSNSRSEMNVSTLELGDSALYLCASSWGLAGGRIVDEQFFGPGTRLTVL.